Presented here are 21 T cell receptor beta chains from one specimen sequenced in a study of T-cell memory formation after mild COVID-19. TCRdb re-called the 5' RACE reads with MiXCR, one entry per CDR3 protein. The data hold around 250,000 distinct CDR3 sequences, with over 15% observed a single time. Sequencing was done on a sample of PBMCs or a T cell subset sorted from them (not recorded which). All receptors derive from a man between 18 and 29 years old who had mild COVID-19 (a few samples of this study predate the infection). Cell type and time point are not known.

This clonotype came up a few times. For the CDR3, the DNA is TGTGCCAGCAGTTCTCCGGCCTTACAAGAGACCCAGTACTTC. Its translation is CASSSPALQETQYF. The J gene is TRBJ2-5, the V gene TRBV28; no clear D. Germline V lookup: CDR1 MDHEN, CDR2 SYDVKM. Deletions cut 4 bases from V and 2 bases from J, with 11 bases between. This CDR3 contains 14 residues.

The chain recombines TRBV6-6 with TRBJ2-5; TRBD2 agrees at 9 bases. The J segment lost 5 bases and the V segment lost 7 bases, leaving 11 bases of the junction unmatched. The CDR3 is 15 amino acids. Germline CDR1 is MNHNY and CDR2 is SVGAGI (reference sequence). CDR3 sequence reads: CASTIAGAHRETQYF. The CDR3 nucleotides are TGTGCCAGCACGATAGCGGGGGCCCATCGGGAGACCCAGTACTTC.

In DNA, the CDR3 is TGTGCCAGCAGCTTAGTCGGGACTAGCGGGGGGCAGTATTTT. This encodes CASSLVGTSGGQYF. V gene TRBV11-2 combines with J gene TRBJ2-3; TRBD2 aligns across 14 bases. The germline V gene has CDR1 SGHAT and CDR2 FQNNGV. The CDR3 covers 14 residues. Trimming at V came to 1 base and at J to 11 bases, leaving 2 bases not matched to a gene.

This clonotype came up a few times. The V gene is TRBV29-1, the J gene TRBJ2-1; unclear D gene. Trimming took 3 bases from V and 9 from J, leaving 3 bases between them. Per germline, CDR1 SQVTM and CDR2 ANQGSEA. There are 9 residues in the CDR3. The CDR3 loop is CSVDREQFF. Written as DNA, the CDR3 is TGCAGCGTTGACCGTGAGCAGTTCTTC.

This chain connects TRBV20-1 to TRBJ2-3; 11 bases align to TRBD2. Germline-derived CDR1 and CDR2 are DFQATT and SNEGSKA (reference sequence). The trim removed 2 bases at V and 9 bases at J, leaving 1 base unmatched. The CDR3 extends over 12 amino acids. The CDR3 protein is CSARTSGGTQYF. The CDR3 DNA follows: TGCAGTGCTAGAACTAGCGGGGGCACGCAGTATTTT.

This clonotype has only a few counts. This chain links TRBV24-1 with TRBJ1-5, with D unresolved. The CDR3 is made up of 13 amino acids. Deletions cut 1 base from V and 7 bases from J, with 7 bases between. The germline V gene has CDR1 KGHDR and CDR2 SFDVKD. The CDR3 sequence: CATSDFGGQPQHF. The CDR3 nucleotides read TGTGCCACCAGTGATTTTGGAGGCCAGCCCCAGCATTTT.

This chain links TRBV7-3 with TRBJ2-3, with no clear D. Germline CDR1 is SGHTA and CDR2 is FQGTGA. The CDR3 covers 14 residues. The V and J ends lost 5 bases and 4 bases respectively, with 13 bases between them. The CDR3 nucleotides read TGTGCCAGCAGCCCCACTCTCCAGTCAGATACGCAGTATTTT. Translated: CASSPTLQSDTQYF.

The V gene is TRBV19, the J gene TRBJ2-1; no definite D call. V was trimmed by 7 bases and J by 0 bases, leaving 10 bases between them. The length of the CDR3 is 14 residues. Germline CDR1 is LNHDA and CDR2 is SQIVND (reference sequence). CDR3 in amino acids: CASNPLGSYNEQFF. The CDR3 DNA follows: TGTGCCAGTAACCCTTTAGGCTCCTACAATGAGCAGTTCTTC.

The chain couples TRBV11-2 to TRBJ2-5; 10 nucleotides line up with TRBD1. Per the germline V gene, CDR1 is SGHAT and CDR2 is FQNNGV. V lost 4 bases and J lost 3; bases outside the gene matches: 5. This CDR3 is built from 15 residues. CDR3 DNA sequence: TGTGCCAGCAGCTGGACAGGGGGATTCAAAGAGACCCAGTACTTC. This sequence encodes CASSWTGGFKETQYF.

The chain has TRBV7-2 and TRBJ2-5, with unresolved D. The CDR3 has 13 residues. Trimming removed 3 bases from V and 6 bases from J, with 11 bases in between. Germline V CDR1 and CDR2: SGHTA, FQGNSA. The CDR3 region has the DNA TGTGCCAGCAGCTTCGGGCTGCTAAAGACCCAGTACTTC. This sequence encodes CASSFGLLKTQYF.

The V call is TRBV12-3 or TRBV12-4, the J call TRBJ2-7; 9 positions agree with TRBD1. The V gene end was trimmed by 6 bases and the J gene end by 7 bases; junction bases not matched to a gene: 4. This CDR3 has 12 amino acids. The CDR3 coding sequence is TGTGCCAGCAGGTCGACAGGGGGGGAGCAGTACTTC. It codes for CASRSTGGEQYF.

This clonotype was seen a few times. The CDR3 bases are TGTGCCAGCAGCTTCGGCAGCCAGGGAGAGACCCAGTACTTC. This encodes CASSFGSQGETQYF. The chain combines TRBV5-5 with TRBJ2-5; TRBD1 is a possible D gene (5 bases). Germline CDR1 reads SGHKS; CDR2 reads YYEKEE (reference sequence). This CDR3 comprises 14 residues. The germline V and J ends were trimmed by 2 bases and 4 bases, with 12 bases remaining between them. Supplemented by reference TRBV5-5 and TRBJ2-5, the full variable domain reads DAGVTQSPTHLIKTRGQQVTLRCSPISGHKSVSWYQQVLGQGPQFIFQYYEKEERGRGNFPDRFSARQFPNYSSELNVNALLLGDSALYLCASSFGSQGETQYFGPGTRLLVL.

The V gene is TRBV29-1, the J gene TRBJ2-7; D may be TRBD2 (7 bases). With 4 bases removed from V and 0 bases from J, the gap between germline ends came to 19 bases. The V gene's germline CDR1 is SQVTM and CDR2 ANQGSEA. This CDR3 comprises 16 residues. CDR3 sequence (DNA): TGCAGCGTTGTAGGGGGGGGCCACCAAAGCTCCTACGAGCAGTACTTC. Encoded protein: CSVVGGGHQSSYEQYF.

This CDR3 reads CASSEPGVDNEQFF. The CDR3 DNA is TGTGCCAGCAGTGAACCGGGGGTCGACAATGAGCAGTTCTTC. The chain carries TRBV2 and TRBJ2-1; a weak D match, TRBD2 (6 bases). Germline CDR1 and CDR2: SNHLY and FYNNEI. V was cut by 2 bases and J by 5 bases, with 10 bases left in between. CDR3 length equals 14 residues.

This clonotype was seen at least ten times. The CDR3 here is CASSPPYEQYV. Written as DNA, the CDR3 is TGTGCCAGCTCACCACCCTACGAGCAGTACGTC. The rearrangement links TRBV18 to TRBJ2-7; D is unresolved. The length of the CDR3 is 11 residues. V was pared by 0 bases and J by 3 bases, with 0 bases between. Germline V CDR1 and CDR2: KGHSH, LQKENI.

This clonotype has a handful of counts. This chain joins TRBV9 and TRBJ2-1; D is possibly TRBD2 (6 bases). Germline V lookup: CDR1 SGDLS, CDR2 YYNGEE. The V and J ends lost 3 bases and 2 bases respectively, with 6 bases between them. This CDR3 is built from 13 residues. The CDR3 here is CASSAGAYNEQFF. The CDR3 DNA is TGTGCCAGCAGCGCGGGGGCCTACAATGAGCAGTTCTTC.

This clonotype was seen at least ten times. This chain links TRBV20-1 with TRBJ2-7; 9 nucleotides agree with TRBD2. Per germline, CDR1 DFQATT and CDR2 SNEGSKA (reference sequence). The junction had 0 bases not matched to a gene; V was cut back by 3 bases and J by 3 bases. This CDR3 has 12 residues. CDR3: CSARTSGYEQYF. The CDR3 DNA reads TGCAGTGCTAGGACTAGCGGCTACGAGCAGTACTTC.

This clonotype was picked up a small number of times. The V call is TRBV5-6, the J call TRBJ1-4; D gene ambiguous. V shed 4 bases and J shed 4 bases, with 14 bases lying between them. CDR3 size: 15 residues. Looked up from germline, CDR1 is SGHDT and CDR2 is YYEEEE. The CDR3 coding sequence is TGTGCCAGCAGCCGGGTTCGGGGTTATAATGAAAAACTGTTTTTT. Amino acids: CASSRVRGYNEKLFF.

The chain has TRBV6-2 or TRBV6-3 and TRBJ2-2, with TRBD2 as a possible D gene (6 bases). CDR1 is MNHEY, CDR2 SVGEGT, per germline. The V end was cut by 7 bases, the J end by 7 bases, with 19 bases between. This CDR3 spans 15 amino acids. This chain's CDR3 is CASTLQPEGFGELFF. Here the CDR3 DNA reads TGTGCCAGCACCCTACAGCCGGAGGGTTTCGGGGAGCTGTTTTTT.

This clonotype was observed a handful of times. V usage is TRBV7-2 and J usage is TRBJ2-7, with 7 bases fitting TRBD2. Germline V lookup: CDR1 SGHTA, CDR2 FQGNSA. CDR3 length equals 16 residues. With 5 bases clipped from V and 9 bases from J, the junction kept 19 bases outside the gene matches. The CDR3: CASSQTGRERPGRQYF. The CDR3 region has the DNA TGTGCCAGCAGCCAAACGGGGCGGGAGCGCCCTGGTAGGCAGTACTTC.

This clonotype turned up a few times. V gene TRBV7-9 combines with J gene TRBJ2-7, with D possibly matching TRBD1 (5 bases). Trimming left V 5 bases short and J 0 bases short, with 14 bases between. The CDR3 covers 15 residues. Germline CDR1 SEHNR, CDR2 FQNEAQ (reference sequence). DNA for the CDR3: TGTGCCAGCAGCATGCCAGGACACAGCTCCTACGAGCAGTACGTC. This gives the protein CASSMPGHSSYEQYV.